A selection of T cell receptor beta chains follows, all from one sample in a study of untreated major depressive disorder. Using immunoSEQ multiplex PCR, the repertoire was profiled, and TCRdb retains in-frame clones only, with some absent. The table lists about 22,000 clones, roughly 91% of them singletons, with roughly 0.44% in the top ten. Sequenced sample: CD4+ T cells from PBMCs. These receptors were collected from a woman aged 40 to 49 in good health. Each CDR3 is given with its conserved first and last residue. The D gene is left open where the match is weak.

d_call | j_call | v_call | cdr3_aa
TRBD1 | TRBJ2-1 | TRBV10-2 | CASSSRDRGFSEQFF
- | TRBJ1-4 | TRBV10-3 | CAISDRQGIEKLFF
- | TRBJ2-3 | TRBV5-6 | CASSPEGQTDTQYF
- | TRBJ1-2 | TRBV5-4 | CASSLGGAGGYTF
- | TRBJ2-2 | TRBV11-3 | CASSKSPEPTGELFF
- | TRBJ1-1 | TRBV2 | CASRNSLNTEAFF
- | TRBJ2-3 | TRBV11-3 | CASSERPTGTRETDTQYF
TRBD1 | TRBJ1-2 | TRBV6-1 | CASSDAPGQGSRGYTF
TRBD2 | TRBJ2-3 | TRBV9 | CASSVGASGQLPSSTDTQYF
TRBD1 | TRBJ1-2 | TRBV10-3 | CAISESGRTGGGYTF
- | TRBJ1-4 | TRBV6-1 | CASRRTAGGEKLFF
TRBD1 | TRBJ2-4 | TRBV11-2 | CASSLDPRGSLAKNIQYF
- | TRBJ2-5 | TRBV4-1 | CASSLMDSKGETQYF
- | TRBJ1-5 | TRBV28 | CASSLIHSNQPQHF
TRBD2 | TRBJ2-5 | TRBV9 | CASSAQTSDQETQYF
- | TRBJ2-7 | TRBV7-2 | CASSLSSYEQYF
TRBD1 | TRBJ2-1 | TRBV18 | CASSPNRDRGRYNEQFF
- | TRBJ1-1 | TRBV6-4 | CASSLTENTEAFF
- | TRBJ2-7 | TRBV28 | CASSSDSTYEQYF
- | TRBJ1-5 | TRBV28 | CASSSLRTGPQPQHF
- | TRBJ2-5 | TRBV5-6 | CASSFGTSSGTQYF
- | TRBJ1-5 | TRBV28 | CASSSQGRFYSNQPQHF
- | TRBJ1-1 | TRBV7-2 | CASSDTTAPRGEAFF
- | TRBJ1-1 | TRBV4-1 | CASSNLRGRGGEAFF
- | TRBJ2-5 | TRBV7-9 | CASSLLALRQETQYF
- | TRBJ2-2 | TRBV5-1 | CASSLFTSLAGELFF
- | TRBJ2-5 | TRBV7-8 | CASSNGGETQYF
- | TRBJ2-1 | TRBV30 | CAWSFGGSLREQFF
TRBD1 | TRBJ1-4 | TRBV7-2 | CASSQPPPGGRDEKLFF
TRBD2 | TRBJ2-1 | TRBV5-6 | CASRAGRYNEQFF
TRBD1 | TRBJ1-3 | TRBV19 | CASRMVGTGLSGNTIYF
- | TRBJ1-1 | TRBV4-3 | CASSQDPKSFFGGSGNTEAFF
- | TRBJ1-1 | TRBV2 | CASSVWSSYGFF
- | TRBJ2-7 | TRBV9 | CASSPGGGYEQYF
- | TRBJ1-5 | TRBV19 | CASSIDPTVMTYQPQHF
- | TRBJ1-2 | TRBV19 | CASKTMAASNYGYTF
TRBD2 | TRBJ2-1 | TRBV5-1 | CASSLDSGSFNEQFF
- | TRBJ2-2 | TRBV30 | CAWSQRRATNTGELFF
- | TRBJ1-5 | TRBV19 | CASRLRAGVENQPQHF
- | TRBJ2-5 | TRBV15 | CATSRGGVGGYQETQYF
- | TRBJ1-5 | TRBV5-8 | CASTGLNQPQHF
- | TRBJ2-7 | TRBV4-1 | CASSLQGNYEQYF
- | TRBJ1-2 | TRBV10-3 | CAIMGLGRGYTF
- | TRBJ2-5 | TRBV5-1 | CASSPVDGQETQYF
TRBD2 | TRBJ2-3 | TRBV27 | CATSTSGGVRTQYF